This record looks at one T cell receptor beta chain sequence and its context. The protocol was immunoSEQ multiplex PCR, while the TCRdb copy is restricted to in-frame clones and leaves out a portion. The sample contains 350,000 to 450,000 clones, 80% to 90% of which appear only once. The CDR3 is 15 amino acids. From germline, CDR1 is SEHNR and CDR2 FQNEAQ (reference sequence). Unmatched junction bases numbered 3, after V lost 0 bases and J lost 2 bases. The source of the sample is a study of blood T cell repertoires in COVID-19. The sample was PBMCs or T cells enriched from blood (not recorded which). This chain connects TRBV7-9 to TRBJ2-5, with TRBD1 matching over 7 bases. The TCR was taken from a man aged 30-40 years who had recovered from COVID-19. CDR3 protein: CASSLAPGGQETQYF. CDR3 DNA: TGTGCCAGCAGCTTAGCTCCAGGGGGACAAGAGACCCAGTACTTC.